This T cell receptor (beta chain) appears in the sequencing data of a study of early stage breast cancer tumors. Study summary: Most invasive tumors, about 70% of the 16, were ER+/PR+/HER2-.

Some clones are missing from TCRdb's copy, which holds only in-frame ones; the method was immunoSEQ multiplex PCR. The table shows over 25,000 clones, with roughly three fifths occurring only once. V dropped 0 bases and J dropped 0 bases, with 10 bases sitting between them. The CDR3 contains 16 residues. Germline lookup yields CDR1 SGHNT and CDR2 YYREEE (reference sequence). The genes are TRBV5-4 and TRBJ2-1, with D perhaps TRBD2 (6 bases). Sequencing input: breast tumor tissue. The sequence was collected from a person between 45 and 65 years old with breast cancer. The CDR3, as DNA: TGTGCCAGCAGCTTGGGGCTAGCGAACTCCTACAATGAGCAGTTCTTC. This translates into CASSLGLANSYNEQFF.